The clone carrying this TCR beta chain showed up many times. This sample stems from a study of T cells in Graves' hyperthyroidism and ophthalmopathy. Researchers amplified the TCR beta CDR3 regions from RNA transcripts. When the TCR CDR3 underwent first-round RT-PCR, the HTBI primer set was used. Via MiXCR, TCRdb re-called the multiplex PCR reads, giving one row per CDR3 protein. This table has more than 300,000 distinct CDR3 sequences, about 14% appearing once. The CDR3 is made up of 16 amino acids. Germline CDR1 MDHEN, CDR2 SYDVKM. V lost 4 bases to trimming and J lost 7 bases, with 20 bases between them.

The receptor's source is a woman aged 30 to 39 with Graves' hyperthyroidism. The genes are TRBV28 and TRBJ2-1; D could derive from TRBD1 or TRBD2 (6 bases each). The specimen sequenced was blood. CDR3 amino acids: CASSWGARVTENEQFF. CDR3 in DNA: TGTGCCAGCAGTTGGGGGGCCAGGGTAACGGAGAATGAGCAGTTCTTC.